The entry that follows covers one T cell receptor (beta chain) sequence. What it binds is not known. TCRdb re-derived calls from the RACE reads in MiXCR, one entry per CDR3 protein. The data contain 90,000 to 120,000 distinct CDR3 sequences, approximately 10% of them singletons. The data are from a study of human T cells and chemical hapten exposure. The wider study: Patch tests put 0.01% DPC on the upper back, and the results were checked at 6 days. TCR yields differed between samples (mainly from small differences in pooled library volume).

General observations from the study: While controls formed fewer of them, expanded TCRs formed significantly more large CDR3 similarity clusters.

The time point was: patch test 1, 2 weeks after DPC sensitization. As for treatment: therapeutic diphenylcyclopropenone sensitization with weekly scalp DPC. In every case, blood was obtained before the patch test was applied. The CDR3 runs to 11 residues. Per germline, CDR1 SGHVS and CDR2 FQNEAQ. V was trimmed by 4 bases and J by 7 bases, leaving 4 bases between them. The TCR sequence derives from a woman aged 40-49 years with alopecia areata. Some clones in this sample may be carry-over from other donors' samples. Sequencing used whole blood, obtained in connection with sensitization to the hapten diphenylcyclopropenone (DPC). The rearrangement joins TRBV7-8 to TRBJ2-2; no clear D gene. This chain's CDR3 is CASSSYGELFF. CDR3 DNA sequence: TGTGCCAGCAGCTCATACGGGGAGCTGTTTTTT.